This is a list of T cell receptor beta chains from one sample in a study of response to subunit inactivated influenza vaccine. MiXCR was run by TCRdb on the RT-PCR reads, yielding one entry per CDR3 protein. The sample yields about 500,000 distinct CDR3 sequences, 16% seen once. The sample consisted of CD4+ T cells sorted from PBMCs, taken roughly 24 months after vaccination. Receptors originate from a man between 50 and 75 years old who received an inactivated influenza vaccine. Both conserved end residues are part of each CDR3. The order of the fields is CDR3 protein, CDR3 DNA, V gene, D gene, clone size, J gene. The D gene is left open where the match is weak. The listing skips clone size in some rows; elsewhere it reads once, few, many or a size class.

cdr3_aa: CSAREGSAYEQYF
cdr3_nt: TGCAGTGCTAGAGAGGGGAGTGCCTACGAGCAGTACTTC
v_call: TRBV20-1
d_call: -
clone_size: -
j_call: TRBJ2-7

cdr3_aa: CSARAGSAAYNEQFF
cdr3_nt: TGCAGTGCTAGAGCGGGCAGCGCAGCCTACAATGAGCAGTTCTTC
v_call: TRBV20-1
d_call: -
clone_size: few
j_call: TRBJ2-1

cdr3_aa: CAISESHTSGRAPFF
cdr3_nt: TGTGCCATCAGTGAGTCGCATACTAGCGGGAGGGCCCCGTTCTTC
v_call: TRBV10-3
d_call: TRBD2
clone_size: -
j_call: TRBJ2-1

cdr3_aa: CASTKEGTSSVYEQFF
cdr3_nt: TGCGCCAGCACCAAAGAGGGGACTAGTAGTGTCTATGAGCAGTTCTTC
v_call: TRBV4-1
d_call: TRBD2
clone_size: -
j_call: TRBJ2-1

cdr3_aa: CSARATGAPSPLHF
cdr3_nt: TGCAGTGCTAGAGCTACAGGGGCCCCTTCACCCCTCCACTTT
v_call: TRBV20-1
d_call: TRBD1
clone_size: -
j_call: TRBJ1-6

cdr3_aa: CASSPRMGSGANVLTF
cdr3_nt: TGTGCCAGCTCACCCCGCATGGGCTCTGGGGCCAACGTCCTGACTTTC
v_call: TRBV18
d_call: -
clone_size: once
j_call: TRBJ2-6

cdr3_aa: CASSLDGGLNTQYF
cdr3_nt: TGTGCCAGCAGTTTAGACGGGGGGTTGAATACGCAGTATTTT
v_call: TRBV28
d_call: TRBD2
clone_size: -
j_call: TRBJ2-3

cdr3_aa: CATSRNLAGRRETQYF
cdr3_nt: TGCGCCACCAGCAGAAACCTAGCGGGAAGACGGGAGACCCAGTACTTC
v_call: TRBV15
d_call: TRBD2
clone_size: -
j_call: TRBJ2-5

cdr3_aa: CSGHWESEAFF
cdr3_nt: TGCAGCGGGCATTGGGAGTCTGAAGCTTTCTTT
v_call: TRBV29-1
d_call: -
clone_size: few
j_call: TRBJ1-1

cdr3_aa: CASSEKRSTDTQYF
cdr3_nt: TGTGCCAGCAGTGAAAAGCGGAGCACAGATACGCAGTATTTT
v_call: TRBV6-1
d_call: -
clone_size: -
j_call: TRBJ2-3

cdr3_aa: CSVGGQNTEAFF
cdr3_nt: TGCAGCGTTGGGGGACAGAACACTGAAGCTTTCTTT
v_call: TRBV29-1
d_call: -
clone_size: -
j_call: TRBJ1-1

cdr3_aa: CASSFDQAETQYF
cdr3_nt: TGTGCCAGCAGTTTCGACCAAGCGGAGACCCAGTACTTC
v_call: TRBV12-3/TRBV12-4
d_call: -
clone_size: many
j_call: TRBJ2-5

cdr3_aa: CSARDPRGSGSPYEQYF
cdr3_nt: TGCAGTGCTAGAGATCCCCGGGGTAGCGGGTCCCCCTACGAGCAGTACTTC
v_call: TRBV20-1
d_call: TRBD2
clone_size: -
j_call: TRBJ2-7

cdr3_aa: CASSQRGQLAEAFF
cdr3_nt: TGTGCCAGCAGCCAAAGGGGCCAGTTGGCTGAAGCTTTCTTT
v_call: TRBV3-1
d_call: -
clone_size: few
j_call: TRBJ1-1

cdr3_aa: CSASGGQINQPQHF
cdr3_nt: TGCAGTGCTAGTGGTGGGCAGATCAATCAGCCCCAGCATTTT
v_call: TRBV20-1
d_call: -
clone_size: many
j_call: TRBJ1-5

cdr3_aa: CASSELKGRSLYNEQFF
cdr3_nt: TGTGCCAGCAGTGAATTAAAGGGACGCTCACTTTACAATGAGCAGTTCTTC
v_call: TRBV2
d_call: -
clone_size: -
j_call: TRBJ2-1

cdr3_aa: CASSLHGSLLKHF
cdr3_nt: TGTGCCAGCAGTTTACACGGATCCCTACTTAAGCATTTT
v_call: TRBV12-3/TRBV12-4
d_call: -
clone_size: few
j_call: TRBJ1-5

cdr3_aa: CASSLDLAGTQYF
cdr3_nt: TGTGCCAGCAGCTTAGATTTGGCGGGGACGCAGTATTTT
v_call: TRBV11-2
d_call: -
clone_size: -
j_call: TRBJ2-3

cdr3_aa: CSVEQRSEAFF
cdr3_nt: TGCAGCGTTGAGCAGAGAAGTGAAGCTTTCTTT
v_call: TRBV29-1
d_call: -
clone_size: few
j_call: TRBJ1-1

cdr3_aa: CASSYRAVNTEAFF
cdr3_nt: TGTGCCAGCAGTTACCGCGCAGTGAACACTGAAGCTTTCTTT
v_call: TRBV6-5
d_call: -
clone_size: -
j_call: TRBJ1-1

cdr3_aa: CASSLEPAGANTEAFF
cdr3_nt: TGTGCCAGCAGCTTAGAACCCGCAGGGGCGAACACTGAAGCTTTCTTT
v_call: TRBV11-2
d_call: -
clone_size: -
j_call: TRBJ1-1

cdr3_aa: CSASLASGKSYNEQFF
cdr3_nt: TGCAGTGCTAGTTTGGCTAGCGGGAAATCCTACAATGAGCAGTTCTTC
v_call: TRBV20-1
d_call: TRBD2
clone_size: few
j_call: TRBJ2-1

cdr3_aa: CATSRVDRGHEQYF
cdr3_nt: TGTGCCACCAGCAGAGTCGACAGGGGCCACGAGCAGTACTTC
v_call: TRBV15
d_call: TRBD1
clone_size: few
j_call: TRBJ2-7

cdr3_aa: CASSLEGWYEQFF
cdr3_nt: TGTGCCAGCAGCTTAGAGGGGTGGTATGAGCAGTTCTTC
v_call: TRBV11-2
d_call: -
clone_size: few
j_call: TRBJ2-1

cdr3_aa: CASSFASGRPNEQFF
cdr3_nt: TGTGCCAGCAGCTTTGCTAGCGGGCGACCCAATGAGCAGTTCTTC
v_call: TRBV7-9
d_call: TRBD2
clone_size: few
j_call: TRBJ2-1

cdr3_aa: CASSVGGTGASYEQYF
cdr3_nt: TGTGCCAGCAGTGTAGGCGGGACAGGGGCCTCCTACGAGCAGTACTTC
v_call: TRBV6-1
d_call: TRBD1
clone_size: many
j_call: TRBJ2-7

cdr3_aa: CASSSLLGVNEQFF
cdr3_nt: TGTGCCAGCAGCTCACTTTTGGGGGTCAATGAGCAGTTCTTC
v_call: TRBV5-6
d_call: -
clone_size: -
j_call: TRBJ2-1

cdr3_aa: CASSPLAGGREQYF
cdr3_nt: TGCGCCAGCAGCCCTCTAGCGGGGGGGCGCGAGCAGTACTTC
v_call: TRBV5-1
d_call: TRBD2
clone_size: many
j_call: TRBJ2-7

cdr3_aa: CASSTSLRPAGGPSDTQYF
cdr3_nt: TGCGCCAGCAGCACATCCCTACGCCCAGCGGGAGGGCCATCAGATACGCAGTATTTT
v_call: TRBV5-1
d_call: TRBD2
clone_size: few
j_call: TRBJ2-3

cdr3_aa: CSASMRETQYF
cdr3_nt: TGCAGTGCTTCAATGAGGGAGACCCAGTACTTC
v_call: TRBV20-1
d_call: -
clone_size: -
j_call: TRBJ2-5

cdr3_aa: CASSGLEARARGNEQFF
cdr3_nt: TGTGCCAGCAGCGGACTAGAGGCCCGAGCCCGCGGGAATGAGCAGTTCTTC
v_call: TRBV7-6
d_call: TRBD2
clone_size: few
j_call: TRBJ2-1

cdr3_aa: CASRRGQSLAKNIQHF
cdr3_nt: TGTGCCAGCAGGAGGGGACAGTCTTTAGCCAAAAACATTCAGCACTTC
v_call: TRBV6-2/TRBV6-3
d_call: TRBD1
clone_size: -
j_call: TRBJ2-4

cdr3_aa: CASSVAGQNVPLYGYTF
cdr3_nt: TGTGCCAGCAGCGTAGCTGGACAGAACGTACCCCTCTATGGCTACACCTTC
v_call: TRBV9
d_call: -
clone_size: -
j_call: TRBJ1-2

cdr3_aa: CSARGREFQGDTQYF
cdr3_nt: TGCAGTGCTAGAGGTCGGGAGTTTCAAGGAGATACGCAGTATTTT
v_call: TRBV20-1
d_call: -
clone_size: few
j_call: TRBJ2-3

cdr3_aa: CASSLVIRTDTQYF
cdr3_nt: TGTGCCAGCAGCTTAGTAATCCGCACAGATACGCAGTATTTT
v_call: TRBV7-2
d_call: -
clone_size: few
j_call: TRBJ2-3

cdr3_aa: CASSPRTSHEQYF
cdr3_nt: TGTGCCAGCAGTCCGAGAACTAGCCACGAGCAGTACTTC
v_call: TRBV27
d_call: -
clone_size: -
j_call: TRBJ2-7

cdr3_aa: CSARSRGLAGVTDTQYF
cdr3_nt: TGCAGTGCTAGATCCCGTGGACTAGCGGGGGTAACAGATACGCAGTATTTT
v_call: TRBV20-1
d_call: TRBD2
clone_size: -
j_call: TRBJ2-3

cdr3_aa: CASSQQGGEQYF
cdr3_nt: TGTGCCAGCAGCCAACAGGGTGGCGAGCAGTACTTC
v_call: TRBV3-1
d_call: -
clone_size: many
j_call: TRBJ2-7

cdr3_aa: CASSLTGGLNTEAFF
cdr3_nt: TGTGCCAGCAGTTTAACAGGGGGCCTGAACACTGAAGCTTTCTTT
v_call: TRBV7-9
d_call: TRBD1
clone_size: -
j_call: TRBJ1-1

cdr3_aa: CSALRGSGGIYEQYF
cdr3_nt: TGCAGTGCTCTTAGGGGTAGCGGGGGCATCTACGAGCAGTACTTC
v_call: TRBV20-1
d_call: TRBD2
clone_size: -
j_call: TRBJ2-7

cdr3_aa: CASSNGDKQFF
cdr3_nt: TGTGCCAGCAGCAATGGGGATAAGCAGTTCTTC
v_call: TRBV7-2
d_call: -
clone_size: few
j_call: TRBJ2-1

cdr3_aa: CAWSVWWGQGLYEQYF
cdr3_nt: TGTGCCTGGAGTGTTTGGTGGGGACAGGGACTATACGAGCAGTACTTC
v_call: TRBV30
d_call: TRBD1
clone_size: -
j_call: TRBJ2-7

cdr3_aa: CASSTDSGGYTF
cdr3_nt: TGTGCCAGCAGTACCGACTCGGGAGGCTACACCTTC
v_call: TRBV6-2/TRBV6-3
d_call: -
clone_size: -
j_call: TRBJ1-2

cdr3_aa: CASSLYSFGPLLPHF
cdr3_nt: TGTGCCAGCAGCTTATACAGTTTCGGGCCGCTTTTGCCCCACTTT
v_call: TRBV7-2
d_call: -
clone_size: -
j_call: TRBJ1-6

cdr3_aa: CASSLAANTAGSGNTIYF
cdr3_nt: TGTGCCAGCAGCTTAGCAGCTAACACCGCAGGCTCTGGAAACACCATATATTTT
v_call: TRBV7-2
d_call: -
clone_size: -
j_call: TRBJ1-3

cdr3_aa: CASSLKLAGDTGELFF
cdr3_nt: TGTGCCAGCAGCTTGAAACTAGCGGGGGACACCGGGGAGCTGTTTTTT
v_call: TRBV5-4
d_call: TRBD2
clone_size: few
j_call: TRBJ2-2